This entry describes one T cell receptor (beta chain). Its antigen is currently unknown. The CDR3 contains 16 residues. The germline gives CDR1 MGHRA, CDR2 YSYEKL. V shed 1 base and J 6 bases; nucleotides not matched to a gene: 6. This sample was taken from a study of shared clonotypes between healthy human individuals. Overall study: Each donor's CD4 naive and CD4 memory cells filled three plates apiece, CD8 naive two, and CD8 memory one.

Original analysis: ImmunoSEQ junction-only sequences lacked quality scores, so their filtering differed. Here immunoSEQ multiplex PCR was the method, and the copy in TCRdb shows in-frame clones only, minus some. V, J and clone size reflect that table, while D and trimming were determined from the DNA. Among roughly 1 million clones, about three quarters were seen once, and the ten largest hold less than 1.5%. Broader study findings: Donor scarcity curtailed the genetic and exposure-history diversity represented herein. Only blood underwent sampling, and tissue repertoires likely differ.

Specimen: memory CD4+ T cells sorted from blood. Specified subset: CD45RA-negative fraction. The J gene is TRBJ2-3, the V gene TRBV4-1; 11 bases agree with TRBD2. The origin of this receptor is a man aged 18-30 years in good health. DNA for the CDR3: TGCGCCAGCAGCCAAGTAACTAGCGGGAGCTTGGATACGCAGTATTTT. Translation gives CASSQVTSGSLDTQYF.